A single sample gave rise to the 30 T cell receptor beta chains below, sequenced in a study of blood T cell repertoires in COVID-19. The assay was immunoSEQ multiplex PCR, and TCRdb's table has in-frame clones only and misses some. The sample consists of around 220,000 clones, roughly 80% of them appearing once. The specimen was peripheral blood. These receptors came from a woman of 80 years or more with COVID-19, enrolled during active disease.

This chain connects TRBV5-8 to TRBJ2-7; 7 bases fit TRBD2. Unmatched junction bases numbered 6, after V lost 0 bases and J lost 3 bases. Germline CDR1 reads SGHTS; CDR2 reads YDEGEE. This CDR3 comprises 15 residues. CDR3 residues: CASSLAGGSGYEQYF. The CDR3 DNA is TGTGCCAGCAGCTTGGCCGGGGGGTCGGGCTACGAGCAGTACTTC.

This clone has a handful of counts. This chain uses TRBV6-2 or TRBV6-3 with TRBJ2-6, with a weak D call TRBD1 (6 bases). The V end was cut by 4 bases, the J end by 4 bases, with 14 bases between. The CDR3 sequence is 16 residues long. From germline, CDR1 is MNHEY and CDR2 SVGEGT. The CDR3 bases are TGTGCCAGCAGTTGGACAGCCCGTCTGGGGGCCAACGTCCTGACTTTC. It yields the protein CASSWTARLGANVLTF.

The CDR3 DNA is TGCAGCGTTGAAATCCAGGCCAGAAACACTGAAGCTTTCTTT. Translating it yields CSVEIQARNTEAFF. This chain joins TRBV29-1 and TRBJ1-1; D unclear. Germline CDR1 and CDR2: SQVTM and ANQGSEA. The CDR3 has 14 amino acids. V was pared by 2 bases and J by 2 bases, with 12 bases between.

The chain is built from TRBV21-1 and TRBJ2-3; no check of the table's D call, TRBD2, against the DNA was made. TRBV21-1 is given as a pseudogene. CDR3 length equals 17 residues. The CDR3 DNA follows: TGTGCCAGCAGCAAGACCCAGTTTAGCGATCGGACAGATACGCAGTATTTT. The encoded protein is CASSKTQFSDRTDTQYF.

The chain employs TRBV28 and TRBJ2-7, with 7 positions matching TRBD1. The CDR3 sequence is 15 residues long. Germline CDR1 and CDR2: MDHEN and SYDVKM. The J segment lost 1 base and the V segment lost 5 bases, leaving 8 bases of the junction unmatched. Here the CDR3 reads CASSPGTDYSYEQYF. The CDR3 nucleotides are TGTGCCAGCAGTCCCGGGACAGATTATTCCTACGAGCAGTACTTC.

The CDR3 DNA reads as TGTGCCAGCACGACAGGGGGTAGTGTTACGCAGTATTTT. Encoded protein: CASTTGGSVTQYF. The chain uses TRBV6-5 and TRBJ2-3, with 9 bases that match TRBD1. With V trimmed by 7 bases and J by 8 bases, 7 bases remained unmatched. The CDR3 extends over 13 amino acids. Germline CDR1 is MNHEY and CDR2 is SVGAGI.

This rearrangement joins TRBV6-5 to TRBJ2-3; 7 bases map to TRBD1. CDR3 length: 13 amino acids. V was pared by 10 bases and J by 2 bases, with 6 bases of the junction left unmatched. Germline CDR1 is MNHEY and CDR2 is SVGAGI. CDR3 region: CATRDSNTDTQYF. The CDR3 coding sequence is TGTGCCACCCGGGACAGTAACACAGATACGCAGTATTTT.

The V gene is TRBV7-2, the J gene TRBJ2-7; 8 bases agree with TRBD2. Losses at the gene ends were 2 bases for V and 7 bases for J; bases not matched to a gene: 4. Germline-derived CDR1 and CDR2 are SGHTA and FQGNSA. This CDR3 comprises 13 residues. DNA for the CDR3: TGTGCCAGCAGCTTAAGCGGGAGTCTTGAGCAGTACTTC. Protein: CASSLSGSLEQYF.

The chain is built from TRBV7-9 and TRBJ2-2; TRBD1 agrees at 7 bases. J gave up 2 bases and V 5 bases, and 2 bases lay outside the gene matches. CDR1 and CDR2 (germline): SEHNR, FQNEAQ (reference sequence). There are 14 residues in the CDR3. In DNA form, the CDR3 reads TGTGCCAGCAGCCGGGACAGAAACACCGGGGAGCTGTTTTTT. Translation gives CASSRDRNTGELFF. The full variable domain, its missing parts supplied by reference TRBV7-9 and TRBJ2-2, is DTGVSQNPRHKITKRGQNVTFRCDPISEHNRLYWYRQTLGQGPEFLTYFQNEAQLEKSRLLSDRFSAERPKGSFSTLEIQRTEQGDSAMYLCASSRDRNTGELFFGEGSRLTVL.

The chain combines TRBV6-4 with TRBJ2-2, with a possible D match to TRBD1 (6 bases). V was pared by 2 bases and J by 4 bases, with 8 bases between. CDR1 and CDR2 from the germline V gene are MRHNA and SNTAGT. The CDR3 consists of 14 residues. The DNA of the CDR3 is TGTGCCAGCAGTGACGGGGACACCACCGGGGAGCTGTTTTTT. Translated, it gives CASSDGDTTGELFF.

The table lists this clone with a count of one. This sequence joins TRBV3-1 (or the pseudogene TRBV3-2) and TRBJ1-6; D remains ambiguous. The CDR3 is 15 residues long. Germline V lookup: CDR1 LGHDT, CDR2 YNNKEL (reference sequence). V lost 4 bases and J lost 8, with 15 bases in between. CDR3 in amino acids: CASSPRGLSDSPLHF. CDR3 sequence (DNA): TGTGCCAGCAGCCCCCGAGGACTTTCGGATTCACCCCTCCACTTT.

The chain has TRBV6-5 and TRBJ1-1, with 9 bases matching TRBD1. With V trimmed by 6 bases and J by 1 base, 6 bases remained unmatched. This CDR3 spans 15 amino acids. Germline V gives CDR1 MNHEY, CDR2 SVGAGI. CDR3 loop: CASRRTGAGNTEAFF. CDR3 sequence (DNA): TGTGCCAGCAGGCGGACAGGGGCGGGGAACACTGAAGCTTTCTTT.

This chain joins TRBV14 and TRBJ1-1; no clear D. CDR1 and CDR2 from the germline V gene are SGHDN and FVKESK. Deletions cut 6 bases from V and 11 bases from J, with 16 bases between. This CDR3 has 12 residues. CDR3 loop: CASSGGPRVAFF. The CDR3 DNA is TGTGCCAGCAGTGGCGGGCCCCGGGTGGCTTTCTTT.

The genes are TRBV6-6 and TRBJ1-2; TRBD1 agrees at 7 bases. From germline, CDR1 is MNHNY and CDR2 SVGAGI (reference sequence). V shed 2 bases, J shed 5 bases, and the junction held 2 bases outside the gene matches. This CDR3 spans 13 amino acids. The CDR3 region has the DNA TGTGCCAGCAGTTACCAGGGGGAATATGGCTACACCTTC. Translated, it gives CASSYQGEYGYTF.

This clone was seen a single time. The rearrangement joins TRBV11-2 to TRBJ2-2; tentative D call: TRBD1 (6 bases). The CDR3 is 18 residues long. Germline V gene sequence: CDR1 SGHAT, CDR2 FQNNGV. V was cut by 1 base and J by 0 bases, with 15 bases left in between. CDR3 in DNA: TGTGCCAGCAGCTTAGTATTATTTAAGGGGGCGAACACCGGGGAGCTGTTTTTT. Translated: CASSLVLFKGANTGELFF.

This CDR3 reads CASSEIGGQADQPQHF. The DNA of the CDR3 is TGTGCCAGCAGTGAAATTGGTGGACAGGCCGATCAGCCCCAGCATTTT. The rearrangement joins TRBV2 to TRBJ1-5; 7 bases align to TRBD1. The trim removed 2 bases at V and 5 bases at J, leaving 9 bases unmatched. Germline lookup yields CDR1 SNHLY and CDR2 FYNNEI. The CDR3 contains 16 residues.

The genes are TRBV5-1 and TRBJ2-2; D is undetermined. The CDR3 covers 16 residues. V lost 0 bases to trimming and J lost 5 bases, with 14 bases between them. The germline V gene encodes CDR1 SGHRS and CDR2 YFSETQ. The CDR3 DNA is TGCGCCAGCAGCTTGGTCCCAGCTTTGAGGACCGGGGAGCTGTTTTTT. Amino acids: CASSLVPALRTGELFF.

This CDR3 reads CASSQRGGTEAFF. For the CDR3, the DNA is TGTGCCAGCAGTCAACGGGGGGGAACTGAAGCTTTCTTT. The rearrangement joins TRBV6-2 or TRBV6-3 to TRBJ1-1, with a tentative D call TRBD1 (5 bases). The CDR3 spans 13 residues. Per germline, CDR1 MNHEY and CDR2 SVGEGT. V lost 5 bases and J 5 bases, leaving 12 bases between the germline ends.

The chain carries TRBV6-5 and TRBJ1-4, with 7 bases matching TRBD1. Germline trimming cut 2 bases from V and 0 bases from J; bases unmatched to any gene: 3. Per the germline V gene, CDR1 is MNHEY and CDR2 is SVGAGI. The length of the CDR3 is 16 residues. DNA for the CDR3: TGTGCCAGCAGTTACGCTACAGGGGCAACTAATGAAAAACTGTTTTTT. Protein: CASSYATGATNEKLFF.

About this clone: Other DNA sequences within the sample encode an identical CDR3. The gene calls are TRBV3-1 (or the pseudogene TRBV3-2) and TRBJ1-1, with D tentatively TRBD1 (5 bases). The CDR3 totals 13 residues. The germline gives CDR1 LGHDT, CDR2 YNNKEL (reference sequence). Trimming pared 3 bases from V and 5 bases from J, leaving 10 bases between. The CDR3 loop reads CASSHGGGTEAFF. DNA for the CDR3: TGTGCCAGCAGCCATGGGGGGGGAACTGAAGCTTTCTTT.

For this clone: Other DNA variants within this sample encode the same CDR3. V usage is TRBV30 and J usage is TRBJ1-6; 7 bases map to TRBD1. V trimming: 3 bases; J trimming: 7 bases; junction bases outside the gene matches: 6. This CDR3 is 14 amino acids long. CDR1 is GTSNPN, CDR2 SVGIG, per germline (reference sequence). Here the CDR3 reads CAWSRDRGNSPLHF. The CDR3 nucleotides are TGTGCCTGGAGCCGGGACAGAGGAAATTCACCCCTCCACTTT. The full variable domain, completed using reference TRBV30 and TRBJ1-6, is SQTIHQWPATLVQPVGSPLSLECTVEGTSNPNLYWYRQAAGRGLQLLFYSVGIGQISSEVPQNLSASRPQDRQFILSSKKLLLSDSGFYLCAWSRDRGNSPLHFGNGTRLTVT.

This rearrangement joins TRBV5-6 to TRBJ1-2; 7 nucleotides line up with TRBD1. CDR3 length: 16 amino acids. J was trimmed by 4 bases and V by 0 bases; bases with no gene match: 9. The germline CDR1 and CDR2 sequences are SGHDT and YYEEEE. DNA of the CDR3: TGTGCCAGCAGCTTGGGACAGGGAGTGGATAGCTATGGCTACACCTTC. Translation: CASSLGQGVDSYGYTF.

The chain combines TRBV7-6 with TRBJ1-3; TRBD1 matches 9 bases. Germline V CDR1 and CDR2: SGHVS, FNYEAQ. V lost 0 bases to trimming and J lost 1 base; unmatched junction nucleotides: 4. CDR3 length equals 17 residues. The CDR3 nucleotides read TGTGCCAGCAGCTTAGCGGGACAGGGTGCGTCTGGAAACACCATATATTTT. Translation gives CASSLAGQGASGNTIYF.

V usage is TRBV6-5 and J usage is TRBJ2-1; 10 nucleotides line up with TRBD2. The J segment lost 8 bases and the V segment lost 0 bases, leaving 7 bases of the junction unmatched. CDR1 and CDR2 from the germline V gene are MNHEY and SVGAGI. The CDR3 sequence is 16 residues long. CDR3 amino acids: CASSYSTGLAIHEQFF. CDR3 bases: TGTGCCAGCAGTTACTCTACGGGACTAGCGATCCATGAGCAGTTCTTC.

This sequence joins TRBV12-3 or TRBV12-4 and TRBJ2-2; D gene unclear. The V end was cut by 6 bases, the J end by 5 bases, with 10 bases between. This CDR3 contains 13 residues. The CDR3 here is CASSQARTGELFF. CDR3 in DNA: TGTGCCAGCAGCCAAGCCCGGACCGGGGAGCTGTTTTTT.

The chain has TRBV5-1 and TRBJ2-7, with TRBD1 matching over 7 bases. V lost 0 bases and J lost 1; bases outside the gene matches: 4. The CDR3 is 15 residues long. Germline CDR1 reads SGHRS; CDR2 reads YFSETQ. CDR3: CASSLGQGFSYEQYF. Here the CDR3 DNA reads TGCGCCAGCAGCTTGGGACAGGGTTTTTCCTACGAGCAGTACTTC.

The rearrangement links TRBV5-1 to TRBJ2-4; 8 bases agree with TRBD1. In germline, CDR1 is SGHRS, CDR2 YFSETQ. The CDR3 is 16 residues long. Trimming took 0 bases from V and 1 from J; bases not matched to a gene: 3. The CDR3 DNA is TGCGCCAGCAGCTTGGGGGACAGGATCGCCAAAAACATTCAGTACTTC. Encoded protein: CASSLGDRIAKNIQYF.

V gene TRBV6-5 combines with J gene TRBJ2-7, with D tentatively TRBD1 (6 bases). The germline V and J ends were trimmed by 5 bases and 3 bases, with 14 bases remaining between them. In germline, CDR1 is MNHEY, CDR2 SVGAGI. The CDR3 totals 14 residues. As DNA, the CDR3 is TGTGCCAGCAGTCCCCGGGACACCCGCTACGAGCAGTACTTC. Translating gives CASSPRDTRYEQYF.

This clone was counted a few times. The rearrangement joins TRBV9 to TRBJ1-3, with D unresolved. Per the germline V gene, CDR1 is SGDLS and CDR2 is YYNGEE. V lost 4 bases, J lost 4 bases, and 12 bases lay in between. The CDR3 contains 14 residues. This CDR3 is CASSPQVQGNTIYF. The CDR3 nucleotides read TGTGCCAGCAGCCCCCAGGTACAGGGAAACACCATATATTTT.

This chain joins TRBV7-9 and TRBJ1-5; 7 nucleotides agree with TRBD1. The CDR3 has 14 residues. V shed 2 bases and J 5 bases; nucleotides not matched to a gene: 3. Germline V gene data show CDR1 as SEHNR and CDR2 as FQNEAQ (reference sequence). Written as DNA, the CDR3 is TGTGCCAGCAGCTTACAGGGGGACGATCAGCCCCAGCATTTT. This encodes CASSLQGDDQPQHF.